This T cell receptor beta chain was found in a study of blood T cell repertoires in COVID-19. The wider study: Material from acute and convalescent COVID-19 was sourced from the United States, Italy and Spain. Sample material is recorded as cDNA or gDNA derived from T cells, B-cell-depleted T cells, or PBMCs.

Data came from immunoSEQ multiplex PCR; TCRdb stores just in-frame clones and leaves some out. The data hold about 150,000 clones, with around 89% observed a single time. Participants spanned ages about 18 to 89 years and resided in fewer than 30 US areas. All recovered Cohort 3 donors got two negative PCRs, got clearance, or saw symptom resolution. Sequenced: PBMCs or T cells enriched from blood (not recorded which). This TCR was sampled from a woman aged 45-65 years who had recovered from COVID-19.

The CDR3 spells CASSQEDRGLYEQYF. CDR3 bases: TGCGCCAGCAGCCAAGAAGATCGGGGACTCTACGAGCAGTACTTC. The chain joins TRBV4-3 to TRBJ2-7; tentatively, D is TRBD2 (6 bases). V lost 0 bases, J lost 3 bases, and 12 bases lay in between. This CDR3 is 15 amino acids long. The germline CDR1 and CDR2 sequences are LGHNA and YSLEER.